This T cell receptor (beta chain) comes out of a study of T cell repertoires in cytomegalovirus infection. Study in general: Public signatures in TCR beta pointed to CMV infection and matching HLA type.

Via MiXCR, TCRdb re-called the reads, giving one row per CDR3 protein. The sample holds some 440,000 distinct CDR3 sequences, approximately 33% seen once. Study findings and constraints: Dominant in the ex vivo response were TCR beta clonotypes restricted by HLA-C and specific for CMV. Individuals carrying CMV plus the relevant HLA were identified by cumulative frequency of public TCR beta families.

The CDR3 is made up of 15 amino acids. Germline loops: CDR1 MNHEY, CDR2 SMNVEV (reference sequence). V shed 3 bases and J 5 bases; nucleotides not matched to a gene: 7. This clonotype occurred many times. What it binds is unknown. The chain employs TRBV27 and TRBJ2-7; the match to TRBD2 covers 10 bases. The clonotype was recovered from a human donor in good health (CMV status not recorded). Some clones in this sample may be carry-over from other donors' samples. The specimen was PBMCs. The CDR3 loop reads CASSFDKRGGNEQYF. CDR3 DNA sequence: TGTGCCAGCAGTTTTGATAAGCGGGGGGGCAACGAGCAGTACTTC.